What follows describes a single T cell receptor (beta chain). Patients from Seattle were sampled longitudinally, starting during active infection. The authors' processing: For nucleated cells, counts were estimated from reference gene primer amplification. Assay used: immunoSEQ multiplex PCR; TCRdb lists only in-frame clones, some missing. The DNA gave D and trimming, while V, J and clone size come from that table. The profile shows roughly 75,000 clones, almost 85% of them singletons. The CDR3 extends over 14 amino acids. Germline CDR1 is MNHEY and CDR2 is SVGAGI. With V trimmed by 7 bases and J by 1 base, 4 bases remained unmatched. The data stem from a study of blood T cell repertoires in COVID-19. Study-level information: Both acute and convalescent COVID-19 samples were obtained from the United States, Italy and Spain. The cDNA or gDNA used as material had been derived from T cells, B-cell-depleted T cells, or PBMCs.

The sequence came from a middle-aged man with COVID-19, enrolled during active disease. The V call is TRBV6-5, the J call TRBJ1-5; 7 nucleotides align to TRBD1. The material sequenced was peripheral blood. For the CDR3, the DNA is TGTGCCAGCACCGCGGACAGGAGCAATCAGCCCCAGCATTTT. Translating it yields CASTADRSNQPQHF.